The clone carrying this T cell receptor beta chain appeared once. Its cognate antigen is unknown. This PCR relied on a set of 60 Vbeta primers and 13 Jbeta primers. Authors' data handling: A later analysis counted approximately 80 million unique TCR beta chains, about 10 million shared. The method was immunoSEQ multiplex PCR; TCRdb's version includes in-frame clones alone and lacks a portion of them. D and trimming come from the DNA, and the V and J calls and clone size come from that table. Of about 100,000 clones in the sample, more than 70% were seen once. This record belongs to a study of cytomegalovirus exposure and HLA in healthy donors. Study-wide points: Later analysis revealed greater clonal expansion in HLA-associated TCR beta chains than in equally common others.

Donors likely had unrecorded immune exposures despite being nominally healthy when sampled. The CDR3 has 15 residues. Unmatched junction bases numbered 4, after V lost 5 bases and J lost 2 bases. Germline CDR1 is MNHNS and CDR2 is SASEGT. Specimen: PBMCs. This receptor was obtained from a woman aged 55-70 years in good health and CMV-seropositive. This chain links TRBV6-1 with TRBJ2-7, with 12 bases fitting TRBD2. The chain's CDR3 is CASSTRLAGAYEQYF. CDR3 coding DNA: TGTGCCAGCAGTACCCGACTAGCGGGAGCCTACGAGCAGTACTTC.